This T cell receptor (beta chain) derives from a study of memory CD4+ T cells and cytomegalovirus serostatus. Study conclusions and caveats: Of 150 to 200 reported CMV TCRbeta sequences, under 70 were found in memory CD4+ repertoires.

The protocol was immunoSEQ multiplex PCR, while the TCRdb copy is restricted to in-frame clones and leaves out a portion. This table holds around 62,000 clones, roughly three quarters found once. CDR3 length equals 16 residues. Germline V gene data show CDR1 as SGHRS and CDR2 as YFSETQ. With 0 bases removed from V and 0 bases from J, the gap between germline ends came to 10 bases. The sample holds one count of this clone. Antigen unknown. The sort gate was single viable CD3+CD4+CD8-CD45RO+ cells for memory CD4+ T cells. This rearrangement joins TRBV5-1 to TRBJ2-1; D possibly corresponds to TRBD2 (6 bases). Sequenced sample: memory CD4+ T cells from blood. The origin of this receptor is an adult in good health and CMV-seropositive. In DNA, the CDR3 is TGCGCCAGCAGCTTGGTTCCGGGGGACTCCTACAATGAGCAGTTCTTC. Protein: CASSLVPGDSYNEQFF.